This T cell receptor (beta chain) was recovered during a study of post-analysis software for immune sequencing data. Overall study findings and caveats: TRBV segments more frequent in patients than in controls numbered roughly 5 and included TRBV5-6, TRBV5-1 and TRBV20-1.

This clonotype has a handful of counts. The antigen is unknown. cDNA libraries for TCR beta contained unique molecular identifiers. MiXCR, run by TCRdb on the PCR reads, gives a single entry per CDR3 protein. This sample has a few hundred thousand distinct CDR3 sequences, with 34% found just once. J was trimmed by 1 base and V by 8 bases; bases with no gene match: 12. Germline values: CDR1 ENHRY, CDR2 SYGVKD. The CDR3 totals 17 residues. The receptor was derived from a girl younger than 18 with multiple sclerosis. The chain employs TRBV10-3 and TRBJ1-1; 11 bases map to TRBD1. Input material: blood. This CDR3 is CAIGDPGQGGRNTEAFF. In nucleotides, the CDR3 is TGTGCCATCGGAGACCCGGGACAGGGGGGAAGGAACACTGAAGCTTTCTTT.